The present TCR beta chain was sequenced within a study of cytomegalovirus exposure and HLA in healthy donors. General study points: One later analysis reportedly identified an Asian-associated ancestry cluster that showed fewer N-insertions than the approximately 600-donor mean. Association with HLA alleles at 0.05 false discovery rate was found for 16,951 TCR beta sequences in a later analysis.

With 60 Vbeta and 13 Jbeta primers, the PCR was carried out. The data were produced by immunoSEQ multiplex PCR, yet TCRdb's version contains in-frame clones alone and is incomplete. Recorded here are more than 95,000 clones; the top ten clones represent more than 0.8%. Note on this clone: Its target is not known.

Losses at the gene ends were 2 bases for V and 6 bases for J; bases not matched to a gene: 7. In germline, CDR1 is MNHNS, CDR2 SASEGT. The CDR3 is 15 amino acids. The origin of this receptor is a man between 18 and 29 years old in good health and CMV-seronegative. Sequencing was performed on PBMCs. The V and J genes are TRBV6-1 and TRBJ1-2; TRBD1 matches at 9 bases. The CDR3 loop is CASSELTGGSDGYTF. CDR3 nucleotide sequence: TGTGCCAGCAGTGAACTGACAGGGGGGTCGGATGGCTACACCTTC.